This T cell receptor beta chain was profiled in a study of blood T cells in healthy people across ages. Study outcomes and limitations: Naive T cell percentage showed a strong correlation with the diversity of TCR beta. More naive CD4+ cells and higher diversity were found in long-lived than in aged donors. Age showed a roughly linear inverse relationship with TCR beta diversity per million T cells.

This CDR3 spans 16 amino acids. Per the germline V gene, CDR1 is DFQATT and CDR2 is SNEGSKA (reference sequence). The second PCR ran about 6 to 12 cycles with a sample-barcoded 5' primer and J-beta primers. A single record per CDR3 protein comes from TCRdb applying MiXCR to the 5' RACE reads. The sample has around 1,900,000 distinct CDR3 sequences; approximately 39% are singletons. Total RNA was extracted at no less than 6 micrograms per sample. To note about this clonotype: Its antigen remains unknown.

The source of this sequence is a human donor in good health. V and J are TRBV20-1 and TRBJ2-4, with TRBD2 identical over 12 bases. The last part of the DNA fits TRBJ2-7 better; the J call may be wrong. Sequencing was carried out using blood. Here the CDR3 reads CSARDRTSGGTYEQYF. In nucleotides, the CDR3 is TGCAGTGCTAGAGATAGAACTAGCGGGGGGACCTACGAGCAGTACTTC.